This TCR beta chain was sequenced in a study of cytomegalovirus exposure and HLA in healthy donors. The germline gives CDR1 SQVTM, CDR2 ANQGSEA. This CDR3 is built from 12 residues. Between the trimmed V and J ends, which lost 6 bases and 10 bases, there was a span of 18 bases. PCR amplification relied on 60 Vbeta primers (plus 13 Jbeta primers). The assay was immunoSEQ multiplex PCR, and TCRdb's table has in-frame clones only and misses some. Of about 130,000 clones in the sample, 10% to 13% are singletons; the top ten hold roughly 4.6%. The chain links TRBV29-1 to TRBJ1-1; D possibly corresponds to TRBD1 (5 bases). The clonotype was recovered from a woman aged 18-30 years in good health and CMV-seropositive. The sample comprised PBMCs. CDR3 in amino acids: CSVRSGTGGAFF. CDR3 nucleotide sequence: TGCAGCGTACGTTCCGGGACTGGGGGAGCTTTCTTT. The whole variable domain, filled in from reference TRBV29-1 and TRBJ1-1, reads SAVISQKPSRDICQRGTSLTIQCQVDSQVTMMFWYRQQPGQSLTLIATANQGSEATYESGFVIDKFPISRPNLTFSTLTVSNMSPEDSSIYLCSVRSGTGGAFFGQGTRLTVV.